The 24 T cell receptor beta chains presented below share a single source sample, sequenced in a study of blood T cell repertoires in COVID-19. Assay used: immunoSEQ multiplex PCR; TCRdb lists only in-frame clones, some missing. This sample carries some 87,000 clones, more than 60% of them seen once, and the ten largest clones take less than 20%. What was sequenced was peripheral blood. The receptors come from a human donor in a cohort sampled during active COVID-19.

This chain links TRBV4-1 with TRBJ1-1; tentatively, D is TRBD1 (5 bases). Deletions cut 1 base from V and 4 bases from J, with 16 bases between. This CDR3 comprises 16 residues. The V gene's germline CDR1 is MGHRA and CDR2 YSYEKL. The CDR3 loop is CASSQVLGVVGTEAFF. Written as DNA, the CDR3 is TGCGCCAGCAGCCAAGTATTAGGGGTTGTTGGCACTGAAGCTTTCTTT.

This chain links TRBV9 with TRBJ2-3, with TRBD2 matching 7 bases. Germline V gene lookup returns CDR1 SGDLS and CDR2 YYNGEE. The CDR3 spans 11 residues. V lost 7 bases to trimming and J lost 7 bases; unmatched junction nucleotides: 3. CDR3 DNA sequence: TGTGCCAGCGGGGGGGAATATACGCAGTATTTT. This encodes CASGGEYTQYF. The full variable domain, completed using reference TRBV9 and TRBJ2-3, is DSGVTQTPKHLITATGQRVTLRCSPRSGDLSVYWYQQSLDQGLQFLIQYYNGEERAKGNILERFSAQQFPDLHSELNLSSLELGDSALYFCASGGEYTQYFGPGTRLTVL.

The chain links TRBV5-1 to TRBJ2-2, with D perhaps matching TRBD1 (5 bases). CDR1 SGHRS and CDR2 YFSETQ come from the germline V gene. Trimming cost V 4 bases and J 0 bases, with 13 bases left between them. This CDR3 is built from 16 residues. This chain's CDR3 is CASSQPGRANTGELFF. In DNA form, the CDR3 reads TGCGCCAGCAGCCAGCCGGGCAGGGCGAACACCGGGGAGCTGTTTTTT. The full variable domain, rest sourced from reference TRBV5-1 and TRBJ2-2, is KAGVTQTPRYLIKTRGQQVTLSCSPISGHRSVSWYQQTPGQGLQFLFEYFSETQRNKGNFPGRFSGRQFSNSRSEMNVSTLELGDSALYLCASSQPGRANTGELFFGEGSRLTVL.

CDR3 sequence (DNA): TGTGCCAGCAGCCAAGGAGTCGGGGGATGGGTCGGGCAAGAGACCCAGTACTTC. Its translation is CASSQGVGGWVGQETQYF. This sequence joins TRBV3-1 (or the pseudogene TRBV3-2) and TRBJ2-5; TRBD2 is a possible D gene (6 bases). V was clipped by 1 base and J by 2 bases, with 20 bases between them. The CDR3 extends over 18 amino acids. Germline lookup yields CDR1 LGHDT and CDR2 YNNKEL (reference sequence).

V gene TRBV20-1 combines with J gene TRBJ2-1, with TRBD2 matching over 15 bases. The CDR3 sequence is 19 residues long. V lost 3 bases and J lost 0; bases outside the gene matches: 9. Germline loops: CDR1 DFQATT, CDR2 SNEGSKA (reference sequence). The CDR3, as DNA: TGCAGTGCTAGTCGACCGGGACTAGCGGGGGGCCGCTCCTACAATGAGCAGTTCTTC. It is translated as CSASRPGLAGGRSYNEQFF.

V and J are TRBV27 and TRBJ1-5, with 7 bases that match TRBD1. With 6 bases clipped from V and 1 base from J, the junction kept 6 bases outside the gene matches. Germline CDR1 MNHEY, CDR2 SMNVEV (reference sequence). This CDR3 region has 15 residues. As DNA, the CDR3 is TGTGCCAGCAGGGGGGCCAGGGGGAGCAATCAGCCCCAGCATTTT. Translation gives CASRGARGSNQPQHF.

The gene calls are TRBV5-1 and TRBJ2-3; D perhaps matches TRBD2 (5 bases). The CDR3 contains 15 residues. Germline lookup yields CDR1 SGHRS and CDR2 YFSETQ. Trimming took off 0 bases at V and 5 bases at J, with 13 bases between the two ends. In DNA form, the CDR3 reads TGCGCCAGCAGCTTGGTGGAACTAGGTCTAGATACGCAGTATTTT. As protein: CASSLVELGLDTQYF.

Only one count was recorded for this clone. The genes are TRBV7-2 and TRBJ1-1, with D unresolved. The V end was cut by 2 bases, the J end by 8 bases, with 15 bases between. Germline CDR1 is SGHTA and CDR2 is FQGNSA. The CDR3 extends over 14 amino acids. CDR3 region: CASSLRSEASEAFF. Here the CDR3 DNA reads TGTGCCAGCAGCTTACGCTCGGAGGCTTCGGAAGCTTTCTTT.

The count of this clone is one. This chain uses TRBV19 with TRBJ1-5; D remains unclear. Germline V CDR1 and CDR2: LNHDA, SQIVND (reference sequence). Trimming left V 7 bases short and J 3 bases short, with 16 bases between. The CDR3 extends over 15 amino acids. The CDR3 DNA sequence: TGTGCCAGTACCTCGATAAACTACGACAATCAGCCCCAGCATTTT. The encoded protein is CASTSINYDNQPQHF.

This clone occurred once. This CDR3 reads CASSLGRGYNQETQYF. CDR3 coding DNA: TGTGCCAGCAGCTTGGGGAGAGGGTACAACCAAGAGACCCAGTACTTC. The chain recombines TRBV5-8 with TRBJ2-5; tentative D call: TRBD2 (5 bases). Germline V gene data show CDR1 as SGHTS and CDR2 as YDEGEE. The CDR3 consists of 16 residues. The V end lost 0 bases, the J end lost 0 bases, and 12 bases lay between the germline ends.

The chain joins TRBV2 to TRBJ1-2; 7 positions match TRBD1. The length of the CDR3 is 15 residues. After removal of 5 bases from V and 5 bases from J, the junction contained 11 bases not matched to a gene. The V gene's germline CDR1 is SNHLY and CDR2 FYNNEI. CDR3 DNA sequence: TGTGCCAGCAGTCACCAAACGGACAGGATTTATGGCTACACCTTC. The encoded protein is CASSHQTDRIYGYTF.

The genes are TRBV28 and TRBJ1-4, with 7 positions matching TRBD1. This CDR3 region has 15 residues. Trimming took 5 bases from V and 5 from J; bases not matched to a gene: 8. From germline, CDR1 is MDHEN and CDR2 SYDVKM. CDR3 bases: TGTGCCAGCAGTCTTCGACAGGGACAAAATGAAAAACTGTTTTTT. Its translation is CASSLRQGQNEKLFF.

The chain carries TRBV30 and TRBJ2-1; D is uncertain. V was shortened by 1 base and J by 7 bases, with 5 bases between the two germline ends. The CDR3 consists of 11 residues. Germline CDR1 GTSNPN, CDR2 SVGIG (reference sequence). CDR3 DNA sequence: TGTGCCTGGAGTGGGAGTAATGAGCAGTTCTTC. The encoded protein is CAWSGSNEQFF. Looking up the rest from reference TRBV30 and TRBJ2-1 gives the full variable domain: SQTIHQWPATLVQPVGSPLSLECTVEGTSNPNLYWYRQAAGRGLQLLFYSVGIGQISSEVPQNLSASRPQDRQFILSSKKLLLSDSGFYLCAWSGSNEQFFGPGTRLTVL.

CDR3 loop: CASSYGQGNSPLHF. The CDR3 DNA sequence: TGTGCCAGCAGTTACGGACAGGGAAATTCACCCCTCCACTTT. This chain connects TRBV6-7 to TRBJ1-6; 8 bases map to TRBD1. TRBV6-7 is an ORF for which the function is uncertain. V was pared by 2 bases and J by 7 bases, with 1 base of the junction left unmatched. The CDR3 covers 14 residues.

This clone turned up a few times. J is TRBJ1-2 and V is TRBV16, with a tentative D call TRBD1 (6 bases). This CDR3 region has 12 residues. Germline V gene data show CDR1 as KGHSY and CDR2 as FQNENV. Trimming took 4 bases from V and 7 from J, leaving 10 bases between them. Here the CDR3 DNA reads TGTGCCAGCAGCCCGGACAGAAGTGGCTACACCTTC. Translation gives CASSPDRSGYTF.

This chain uses TRBV12-5 with TRBJ2-1; tentatively, D is TRBD1 (6 bases). The CDR3 is 16 residues long. Trimming took 1 base from V and 0 from J, leaving 10 bases between them. Germline CDR1 is LGHNT and CDR2 is FRNRAP. The CDR3 DNA reads TGTGCTAGTGGTTTGGGGTACAGGGACTCCTACAATGAGCAGTTCTTC. It encodes CASGLGYRDSYNEQFF. The whole variable domain, filled in from reference TRBV12-5 and TRBJ2-1, reads DARVTQTPRHKVTEMGQEVTMRCQPILGHNTVFWYRQTMMQGLELLAYFRNRAPLDDSGMPKDRFSAEMPDATLATLKIQPSEPRDSAVYFCASGLGYRDSYNEQFFGPGTRLTVL.

The CDR3 DNA is TGTGCCAGCAGCCAAGCTCCAACGGGACTACGACTGACTAGCACAGATACGCAGTATTTT. Amino acids: CASSQAPTGLRLTSTDTQYF. The gene calls are TRBV14 and TRBJ2-3; 7 nucleotides align to TRBD2. The V gene end was trimmed by 1 base and the J gene end by 0 bases; junction bases not matched to a gene: 16. CDR3 length: 20 amino acids. The germline CDR1 and CDR2 sequences are SGHDN and FVKESK.

V and J are TRBV4-3 and TRBJ1-2, with D tentatively TRBD1 (6 bases). Germline CDR1 and CDR2: LGHNA and YSLEER. V lost 0 bases, J lost 7 bases, and 18 bases lay in between. The CDR3 length is 16 residues. The CDR3 spells CASSQEMVAGDGGYTF. The CDR3 region has the DNA TGCGCCAGCAGCCAAGAGATGGTGGCAGGGGACGGTGGCTACACCTTC.

The rearrangement uses TRBV7-9 and TRBJ1-2; 8 bases agree with TRBD1. The CDR3 is 17 residues long. V shed 5 bases and J 2 bases; nucleotides not matched to a gene: 13. Looked up from germline, CDR1 is SEHNR and CDR2 is FQNEAQ (reference sequence). CDR3 amino acids: CASSLQGAWSSNYGYTF. CDR3 nucleotides: TGTGCCAGCAGCCTGCAGGGGGCCTGGAGTTCGAACTATGGCTACACCTTC.

This clone came up once. The chain has TRBV21-1 and TRBJ2-7; the DNA was not used to check the table's D call, TRBD2. TRBV21-1 is a documented pseudogene. The CDR3 length is 16 residues. In nucleotides, the CDR3 is TGTGCCAGCAGCGCCCGGGAGGACCTAACGACTTACGAGCAGTACGTC. Its translation is CASSAREDLTTYEQYV.

This clone was seen repeatedly, ten times or more. The CDR3 region is CATSDLQASGINEQFF. CDR3 nucleotide sequence: TGTGCCACCAGTGATTTGCAGGCTAGCGGGATCAATGAGCAGTTCTTC. This chain connects TRBV24-1 to TRBJ2-1; 9 bases align to TRBD2. From germline, CDR1 is KGHDR and CDR2 SFDVKD. V dropped 0 bases and J dropped 6; count of bases not matched to a gene: 5. CDR3 length equals 16 residues.

This chain links TRBV3-1 (or the pseudogene TRBV3-2) with TRBJ1-4; D might be TRBD1 (6 bases). Germline CDR1 reads LGHDT; CDR2 reads YNNKEL (reference sequence). Trimming cost V 3 bases and J 0 bases, with 29 bases left between them. CDR3 length: 22 residues. The CDR3 DNA reads as TGTGCCAGCAGCCATTCTCTCCCCTTTCCCCCAGGGGCTGACGCAACTAATGAAAAACTGTTTTTT. Its protein product is CASSHSLPFPPGADATNEKLFF.

The chain joins TRBV9 to TRBJ2-1; possible D gene TRBD2, 6 bases. Trimming left V 5 bases short and J 5 bases short, with 17 bases between. The CDR3 is 15 residues long. Germline assignment: CDR1 SGDLS and CDR2 YYNGEE. As DNA, the CDR3 is TGTGCCAGCAGGAAGGGGACTTCAACAGACAATGAGCAGTTCTTC. Its translation is CASRKGTSTDNEQFF.

This chain joins TRBV7-2 and TRBJ1-1; maybe TRBD1 (5 bases). Germline loops: CDR1 SGHTA, CDR2 FQGNSA. V lost 2 bases to trimming and J lost 5 bases, with 18 bases between them. CDR3 length: 16 amino acids. The CDR3, as DNA: TGTGCCAGCAGCTTAATGGAGGGGCGGAGTGGAACTGAAGCTTTCTTT. It codes for CASSLMEGRSGTEAFF. Using reference TRBV7-2 and TRBJ1-1 for the parts outside the CDR3, the full variable domain is GAGVSQSPSNKVTEKGKDVELRCDPISGHTALYWYRQSLGQGLEFLIYFQGNSAPDKSGLPSDRFSAERTGGSVSTLTIQRTQQEDSAVYLCASSLMEGRSGTEAFFGQGTRLTVV.